The 26 T cell receptor beta chains given below trace back to one sample, sequenced in a study of CD8+ T cells in alopecia areata (dated by TCRdb to 2016 to 2019). The time point label on this specimen signifies: about 4 weeks on oral tofacitinib. The treatment or condition label for this specimen denotes: oral pan-JAK inhibitor, 5-10 mg twice daily. To prepare the library, the immunoSEQ multiplex PCR assay was applied. For TCR sequencing, RNA was extracted from every sample and reverse transcribed into cDNA to serve as template. Entries here come from immuneACCESS through TCRdb and include only in-frame sequences with V and J called. Some clones fail to appear in such tables; in the studies checked, an unresolved V gene covers under half of the shortfall, and the cause of the remainder is unknown. The sample table records just over 150,000 clones; about three fifths of these occur just once. The ten top clones hold around 0.9% of the sample.

This material consisted of CD4+ T cells sorted from blood, taken at week 4, from a patient treated with tofacitinib. Receptor source: a human donor with alopecia areata.

This rearrangement joins TRBV2 to TRBJ1-5; D uncertain. The CDR3 runs to 16 residues. Trimming shortened V by 1 base and J by 1 base, and 11 bases separated the two germline ends. Looked up from germline, CDR1 is SNHLY and CDR2 is FYNNEI. CDR3 protein: CASSEGGRRSNQPQHF. The CDR3 DNA reads as TGTGCCAGCAGTGAAGGCGGCAGGAGAAGCAATCAGCCCCAGCATTTT.

This chain connects TRBV30 to TRBJ1-5; a possible D gene is TRBD1 (6 bases). CDR1 GTSNPN and CDR2 SVGIG come from the germline V gene (reference sequence). Trimming took off 1 base at V and 0 bases at J, with 16 bases between the two ends. The CDR3 spans 17 residues. The CDR3 sequence: CAWSGRGGGFSNQPQHF. In DNA form, the CDR3 reads TGTGCCTGGAGTGGTCGAGGGGGGGGCTTTAGCAATCAGCCCCAGCATTTT.

The CDR3 DNA reads TGTGCCAGCTCACCTGCTAACTCGGGACTACGGGGAGTAGCGTATGAGCAGTTCTTC. It translates to CASSPANSGLRGVAYEQFF. The J gene is TRBJ2-1, the V gene TRBV18, with TRBD2 matching over 7 bases. The CDR3 has 19 amino acids. V lost 3 bases and J lost 8; bases outside the gene matches: 22. Germline CDR1 reads KGHSH; CDR2 reads LQKENI.

The J gene is TRBJ2-7, the V gene TRBV9, with 7 bases matching TRBD2. In germline, CDR1 is SGDLS, CDR2 YYNGEE. J was trimmed by 0 bases and V by 2 bases; bases with no gene match: 5. The CDR3 is 15 residues long. In nucleotides, the CDR3 is TGTGCCAGCAGCGTTGGAGCGGGGTCCTCCTACGAGCAGTACTTC. Translation gives CASSVGAGSSYEQYF.

V gene TRBV19 combines with J gene TRBJ2-5; D is perhaps TRBD1 (5 bases). The CDR3 totals 13 residues. Trimming took off 4 bases at V and 5 bases at J, with 11 bases between the two ends. Looked up from germline, CDR1 is LNHDA and CDR2 is SQIVND (reference sequence). For the CDR3, the DNA is TGTGCCAGTAGTACAGGGCCGAGGGAGACCCAGTACTTC. This encodes CASSTGPRETQYF. Full variable domain (outside the CDR3, taken from reference TRBV19 and TRBJ2-5): DGGITQSPKYLFRKEGQNVTLSCEQNLNHDAMYWYRQDPGQGLRLIYYSQIVNDFQKGDIAEGYSVSREKKESFPLTVTSAQKNPTAFYLCASSTGPRETQYFGPGTRLLVL.

In nucleotides, the CDR3 is TGTGCCAGCAGTTTAGGATGGCGGGCCCGAGATACGCAGTATTTT. Residues: CASSLGWRARDTQYF. The rearrangement uses TRBV27 and TRBJ2-3; possibly TRBD2 for D (5 bases). Germline assignment: CDR1 MNHEY and CDR2 SMNVEV (reference sequence). The CDR3 loop spans 15 amino acids. With 2 bases removed from V and 5 bases from J, the gap between germline ends came to 14 bases.

This clone turned up a few times. The chain employs TRBV30 and TRBJ1-3; D call uncertain. This CDR3 contains 15 residues. With 0 bases removed from V and 2 bases from J, the gap between germline ends came to 11 bases. CDR1 GTSNPN and CDR2 SVGIG come from the germline V gene (reference sequence). The CDR3 protein is CAWSVLPFPGNTIYF. CDR3 nucleotides: TGTGCCTGGAGTGTACTTCCGTTTCCTGGAAACACCATATATTTT.

The rearrangement uses TRBV30 and TRBJ1-1, with D tentatively TRBD1 (5 bases). The CDR3 contains 13 residues. The germline V gene has CDR1 GTSNPN and CDR2 SVGIG (reference sequence). V was pared by 0 bases and J by 11 bases, with 16 bases between. The CDR3 nucleotides read TGTGCCTGGAGTGTACGAGCTGGGGGATCGGCTTTCTTT. Translating gives CAWSVRAGGSAFF. The variable domain in full, completed from reference TRBV30 and TRBJ1-1, reads SQTIHQWPATLVQPVGSPLSLECTVEGTSNPNLYWYRQAAGRGLQLLFYSVGIGQISSEVPQNLSASRPQDRQFILSSKKLLLSDSGFYLCAWSVRAGGSAFFGQGTRLTVV.

The V gene is TRBV30, the J gene TRBJ2-3, with 10 bases that match TRBD2. This CDR3 has 15 residues. The ends lost 4 bases at V and 1 base at J; junction bases unmatched: 5. The V gene's germline CDR1 is GTSNPN and CDR2 SVGIG (reference sequence). Here the CDR3 reads CAWTPGLAGTDTQYF. The CDR3 nucleotides are TGTGCCTGGACTCCCGGACTAGCGGGCACAGATACGCAGTATTTT.

This chain uses TRBV18 with TRBJ2-5; 7 bases match TRBD2. The CDR3 spans 15 residues. V shed 2 bases, J shed 5 bases, and the junction held 8 bases outside the gene matches. The germline gives CDR1 KGHSH, CDR2 LQKENI. The CDR3 DNA sequence: TGTGCCAGCTCACCAGCAGCGGGGATCGCGGAGACCCAGTACTTC. It specifies CASSPAAGIAETQYF.

V usage is TRBV29-1 and J usage is TRBJ1-3; D unclear. CDR3 length equals 12 residues. V was pared by 3 bases and J by 3 bases, with 6 bases between. Germline CDR1 SQVTM, CDR2 ANQGSEA. The CDR3 DNA reads TGCAGCGTTGATAAGGGTGGAAACACCATATATTTT. It translates to CSVDKGGNTIYF.

This chain joins TRBV11-2 and TRBJ1-2, with 7 bases aligning to TRBD1. CDR1 is SGHAT, CDR2 FQNNGV, per germline. After removal of 5 bases from V and 2 bases from J, the junction contained 2 bases not matched to a gene. The CDR3 totals 13 residues. The CDR3 reads CASSRTGNYGYTF. In DNA form, the CDR3 reads TGTGCCAGCAGCCGGACAGGCAACTATGGCTACACCTTC.

The CDR3 loop is CASSYPQTGELFF. The CDR3 coding sequence is TGTGCCAGCAGTTACCCACAAACCGGGGAGCTGTTTTTT. The V and J genes are TRBV6-5 and TRBJ2-2, with D unresolved. The V end was cut by 2 bases, the J end by 5 bases, with 6 bases between. Germline V gene lookup returns CDR1 MNHEY and CDR2 SVGAGI. This CDR3 contains 13 residues.

The CDR3 reads CASSPRGLAGYNEQFF. CDR3 coding DNA: TGTGCCAGCAGCCCCCGTGGACTAGCGGGTTACAATGAGCAGTTCTTC. This chain links TRBV9 with TRBJ2-1; 11 bases agree with TRBD2. Germline values: CDR1 SGDLS, CDR2 YYNGEE. The CDR3 extends over 16 amino acids. V shed 4 bases, J shed 4 bases, and the junction held 7 bases outside the gene matches.

The chain recombines TRBV30 with TRBJ2-7; the D gene is possibly TRBD1 (5 bases). V was trimmed by 2 bases and J by 4 bases, leaving 18 bases between them. The CDR3 is 15 residues long. Germline values: CDR1 GTSNPN, CDR2 SVGIG (reference sequence). CDR3 bases: TGTGCCTGGAGTACCTCCTTTTCAGGGTCGTACGAGCAGTACTTC. Its translation is CAWSTSFSGSYEQYF. The full variable domain, with the rest looked up from reference TRBV30 and TRBJ2-7, is SQTIHQWPATLVQPVGSPLSLECTVEGTSNPNLYWYRQAAGRGLQLLFYSVGIGQISSEVPQNLSASRPQDRQFILSSKKLLLSDSGFYLCAWSTSFSGSYEQYFGPGTRLTVT.

This clone turned up a few times. This chain joins TRBV7-2 and TRBJ1-6, with 7 nucleotides matching TRBD1. Germline values: CDR1 SGHTA, CDR2 FQGNSA. Trimming took 5 bases from V and 8 from J; bases not matched to a gene: 6. The CDR3 totals 14 residues. The CDR3 DNA reads TGTGCCAGCAGCCCTGACAGGGCCGATTCACCCCTCCACTTT. This encodes CASSPDRADSPLHF.

J is TRBJ2-3 and V is TRBV5-4; no definite D call. Trimming pared 1 base from V and 9 bases from J, leaving 18 bases between. Germline assignment: CDR1 SGHNT and CDR2 YYREEE (reference sequence). The CDR3 spans 15 residues. The CDR3 nucleotides read TGTGCCAGCAGCTTGTATTCGAGTGGAGAGATAACGCAGTATTTT. Translating it yields CASSLYSSGEITQYF.

This sequence joins TRBV30 and TRBJ2-5; possible D gene TRBD1, 6 bases. Deletions cut 2 bases from V and 7 bases from J, with 11 bases between. There are 12 residues in the CDR3. Looked up from germline, CDR1 is GTSNPN and CDR2 is SVGIG (reference sequence). Written as DNA, the CDR3 is TGTGCCTGGAGTTCAGCAGGGGCGACCCAGTACTTC. It encodes CAWSSAGATQYF.

This clone was seen a few times. The chain joins TRBV13 to TRBJ1-2, with TRBD1 as a possible D gene (5 bases). There are 15 residues in the CDR3. Trimming took off 0 bases at V and 1 base at J, with 9 bases between the two ends. CDR1 PRHDT and CDR2 FYEKMQ come from the germline V gene (reference sequence). The CDR3, as DNA: TGTGCCAGCAGCTTAGGCCAGGGTCTTAACTATGGCTACACCTTC. It specifies CASSLGQGLNYGYTF.

The J gene is TRBJ2-5, the V gene TRBV29-1; weak D call: TRBD2 (5 bases). This CDR3 is built from 12 residues. V gave up 3 bases and J gave up 5 bases, with 10 bases separating them. Per germline, CDR1 SQVTM and CDR2 ANQGSEA. CDR3 nucleotide sequence: TGCAGCGTTGATGACGGGGTTGAGACCCAGTACTTC. This gives the protein CSVDDGVETQYF.

The chain is built from TRBV29-1 and TRBJ2-4, with D perhaps TRBD1 (5 bases). CDR3 length equals 15 residues. Germline V CDR1 and CDR2: SQVTM, ANQGSEA. V was pared by 2 bases and J by 0 bases, with 11 bases between. Here the CDR3 DNA reads TGCAGCGTTGAAACAGGAAAAGGAGCCAAAAACATTCAGTACTTC. This translates into CSVETGKGAKNIQYF.

The V and J genes are TRBV9 and TRBJ1-1; D is unresolved. There are 13 residues in the CDR3. CDR1 is SGDLS and CDR2 is YYNGEE in the germline V gene. Trimming removed 0 bases at V and 2 bases at J, with 5 bases between. The CDR3: CASSVALNTEAFF. The CDR3 DNA reads TGTGCCAGCAGCGTAGCCCTAAACACTGAAGCTTTCTTT.

The chain employs TRBV5-1 and TRBJ1-2; D not resolved. The CDR3 is 14 amino acids. Germline assignment: CDR1 SGHRS and CDR2 YFSETQ. Trimming stripped 4 bases from V and 4 bases from J, with 14 bases between. The DNA for the CDR3 is TGCGCCAGCAGCATCGGGGAGATCCTCTATGGCTACACCTTC. This gives the protein CASSIGEILYGYTF.

This chain joins TRBV5-1 and TRBJ2-3, with 9 positions matching TRBD2. Germline V gene data show CDR1 as SGHRS and CDR2 as YFSETQ. The CDR3 is made up of 14 amino acids. Unmatched junction bases numbered 2, after V lost 4 bases and J lost 2 bases. The CDR3 is CASSPSGDTDTQYF. DNA for the CDR3: TGCGCCAGCAGCCCTAGCGGGGACACAGATACGCAGTATTTT. Based on the CDR3 plus reference TRBV5-1 and TRBJ2-3, the full variable domain is KAGVTQTPRYLIKTRGQQVTLSCSPISGHRSVSWYQQTPGQGLQFLFEYFSETQRNKGNFPGRFSGRQFSNSRSEMNVSTLELGDSALYLCASSPSGDTDTQYFGPGTRLTVL.

This chain connects TRBV4-2 to TRBJ2-3; D remains unclear. Per germline, CDR1 LGHNA and CDR2 YNFKEQ. The V gene lost 4 bases and the J gene lost 6 bases, with 32 bases spanning the gap. CDR3 length: 20 amino acids. DNA for the CDR3: TGTGCCAGCAGCCGTCGACCCGACGATATGTCTCGTGGGAATACCGATACGCAGTATTTT. Encoded protein: CASSRRPDDMSRGNTDTQYF.

This chain joins TRBV18 and TRBJ1-3; possibly TRBD1 for D (5 bases). Trimming stripped 3 bases from V and 0 bases from J, with 21 bases between. Per the germline V gene, CDR1 is KGHSH and CDR2 is LQKENI. CDR3 size: 19 residues. CDR3 sequence reads: CASSPDGTDYRSSGNTIYF. In DNA, the CDR3 is TGTGCCAGCTCACCCGATGGGACGGACTACCGGAGCTCTGGAAACACCATATATTTT.